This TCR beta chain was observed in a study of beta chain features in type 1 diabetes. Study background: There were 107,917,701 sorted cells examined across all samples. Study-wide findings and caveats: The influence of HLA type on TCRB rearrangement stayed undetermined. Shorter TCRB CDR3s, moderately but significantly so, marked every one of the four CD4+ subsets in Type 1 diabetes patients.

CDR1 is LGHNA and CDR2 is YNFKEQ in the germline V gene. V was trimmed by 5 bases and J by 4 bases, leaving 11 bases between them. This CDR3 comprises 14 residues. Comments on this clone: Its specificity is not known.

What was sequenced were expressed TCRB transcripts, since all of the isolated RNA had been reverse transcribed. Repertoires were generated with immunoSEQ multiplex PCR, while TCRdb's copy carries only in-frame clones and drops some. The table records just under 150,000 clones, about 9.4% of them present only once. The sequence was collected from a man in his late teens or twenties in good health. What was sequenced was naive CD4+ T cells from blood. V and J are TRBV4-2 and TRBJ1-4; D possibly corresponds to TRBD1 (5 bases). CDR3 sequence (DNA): TGTGCCAGCAGCTTCGCAGGGCGTAATGAAAAACTGTTTTTT. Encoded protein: CASSFAGRNEKLFF.